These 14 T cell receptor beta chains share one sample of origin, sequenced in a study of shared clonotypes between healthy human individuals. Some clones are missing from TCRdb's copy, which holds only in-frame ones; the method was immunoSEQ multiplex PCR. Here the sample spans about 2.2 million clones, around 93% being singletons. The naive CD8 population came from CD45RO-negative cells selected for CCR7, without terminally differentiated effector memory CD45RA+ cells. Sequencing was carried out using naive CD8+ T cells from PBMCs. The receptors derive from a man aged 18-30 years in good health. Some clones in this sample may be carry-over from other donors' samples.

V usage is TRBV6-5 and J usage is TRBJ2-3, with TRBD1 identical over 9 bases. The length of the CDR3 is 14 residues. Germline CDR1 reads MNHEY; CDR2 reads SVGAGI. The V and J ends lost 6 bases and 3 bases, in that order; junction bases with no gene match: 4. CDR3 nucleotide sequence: TGTGCCAGCAGCAGGACAGGGGTGACAGATACGCAGTATTTT. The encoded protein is CASSRTGVTDTQYF.

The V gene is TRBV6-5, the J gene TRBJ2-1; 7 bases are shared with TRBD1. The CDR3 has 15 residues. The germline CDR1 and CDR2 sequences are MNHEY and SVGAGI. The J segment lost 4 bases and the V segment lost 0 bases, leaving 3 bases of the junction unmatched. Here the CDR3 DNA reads TGTGCCAGCAGTTACTCGGGACAGAAATACAATGAGCAGTTCTTC. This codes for CASSYSGQKYNEQFF.

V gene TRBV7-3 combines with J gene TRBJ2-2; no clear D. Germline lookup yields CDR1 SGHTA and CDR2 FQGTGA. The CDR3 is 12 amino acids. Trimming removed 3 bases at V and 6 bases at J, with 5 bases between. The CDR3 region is CASSFYAGELFF. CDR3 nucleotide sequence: TGTGCCAGCAGCTTCTACGCCGGGGAGCTGTTTTTT. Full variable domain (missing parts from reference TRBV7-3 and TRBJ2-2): GAGVSQTPSNKVTEKGKYVELRCDPISGHTALYWYRQSLGQGPEFLIYFQGTGAADDSGLPNDRFFAVRPEGSVSTLKIQRTERGDSAVYLCASSFYAGELFFGEGSRLTVL.

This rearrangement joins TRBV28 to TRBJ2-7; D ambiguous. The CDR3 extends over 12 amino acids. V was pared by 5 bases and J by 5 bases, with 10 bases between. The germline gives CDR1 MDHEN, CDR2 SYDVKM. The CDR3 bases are TGTGCCAGCAGTCCGTCCTGGGACGAGCAGTACTTC. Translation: CASSPSWDEQYF.

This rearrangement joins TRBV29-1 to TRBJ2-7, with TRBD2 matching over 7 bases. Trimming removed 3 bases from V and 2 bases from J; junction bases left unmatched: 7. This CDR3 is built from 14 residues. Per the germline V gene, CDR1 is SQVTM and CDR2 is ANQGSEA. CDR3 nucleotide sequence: TGCAGCGTTGATGAGGGAGGGCCCCCCTACGAGCAGTACTTC. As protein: CSVDEGGPPYEQYF.

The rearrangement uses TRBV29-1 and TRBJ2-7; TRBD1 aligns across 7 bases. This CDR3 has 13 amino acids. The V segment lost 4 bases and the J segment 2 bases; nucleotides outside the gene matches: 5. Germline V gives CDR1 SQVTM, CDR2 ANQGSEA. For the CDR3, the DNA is TGCAGCGTTGTGACAGGGCCAGCCTACGAGCAGTACTTC. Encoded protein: CSVVTGPAYEQYF.

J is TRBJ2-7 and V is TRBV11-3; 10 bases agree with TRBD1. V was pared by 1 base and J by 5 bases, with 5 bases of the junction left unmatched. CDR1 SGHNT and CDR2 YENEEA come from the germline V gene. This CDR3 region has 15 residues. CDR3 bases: TGTGCCAGCAGCTTAGTGGGACAGGGGAGCAACGAGCAGTACTTC. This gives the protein CASSLVGQGSNEQYF.

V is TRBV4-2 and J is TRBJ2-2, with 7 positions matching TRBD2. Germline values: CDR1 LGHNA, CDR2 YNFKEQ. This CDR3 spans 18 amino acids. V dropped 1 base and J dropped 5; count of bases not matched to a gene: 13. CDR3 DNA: TGTGCCAGCAGCCAAGTGAGCGGGAATGGCCTTAGGACCGGGGAGCTGTTTTTT. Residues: CASSQVSGNGLRTGELFF.

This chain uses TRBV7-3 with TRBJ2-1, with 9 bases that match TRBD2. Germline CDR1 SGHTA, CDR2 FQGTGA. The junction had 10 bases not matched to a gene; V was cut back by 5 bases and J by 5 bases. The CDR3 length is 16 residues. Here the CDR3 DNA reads TGTGCCAGCAGCGTCCTAGCGGGGCCGAACGACAATGAGCAGTTCTTC. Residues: CASSVLAGPNDNEQFF.

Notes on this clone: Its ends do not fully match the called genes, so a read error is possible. CDR3 region: CASRIGGSSNEQFF. CDR3 bases: TGTGCCAGCAGAATCGGGGGGTCCTCCAATGAGCAGTTCTTC. The chain couples TRBV27 to TRBJ2-1; 7 bases are a match to TRBD2. Germline-derived CDR1 and CDR2 are MNHEY and SMNVEV (reference sequence). The CDR3 loop spans 14 amino acids.

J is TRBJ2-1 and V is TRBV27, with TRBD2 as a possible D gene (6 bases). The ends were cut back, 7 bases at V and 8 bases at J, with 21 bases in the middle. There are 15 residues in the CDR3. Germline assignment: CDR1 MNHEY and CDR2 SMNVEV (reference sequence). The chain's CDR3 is CASTPSGSSSDEQFF. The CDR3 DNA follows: TGTGCCAGCACCCCCTCCGGGAGTAGCTCGGATGAGCAGTTCTTC.

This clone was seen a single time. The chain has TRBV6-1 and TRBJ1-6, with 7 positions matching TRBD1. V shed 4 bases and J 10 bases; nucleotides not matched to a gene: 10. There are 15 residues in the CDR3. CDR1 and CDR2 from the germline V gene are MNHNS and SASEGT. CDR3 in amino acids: CASSGTGERGSPLHF. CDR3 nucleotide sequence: TGTGCCAGCAGTGGAACAGGGGAAAGAGGATCACCCCTCCACTTT.

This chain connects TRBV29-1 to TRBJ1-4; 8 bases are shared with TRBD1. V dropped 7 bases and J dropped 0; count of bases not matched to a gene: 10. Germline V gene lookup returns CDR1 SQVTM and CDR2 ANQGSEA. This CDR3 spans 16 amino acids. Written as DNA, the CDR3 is TGCAGCGCCTGGGACAGGAACTCCGCAACTAATGAAAAACTGTTTTTT. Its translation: CSAWDRNSATNEKLFF.

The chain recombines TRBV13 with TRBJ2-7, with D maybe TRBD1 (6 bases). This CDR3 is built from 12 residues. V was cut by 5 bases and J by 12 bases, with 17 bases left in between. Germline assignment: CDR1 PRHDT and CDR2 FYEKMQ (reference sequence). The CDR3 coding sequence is TGTGCCAGCAGCACCGACAGGTCTCCCTTGTACTTC. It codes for CASSTDRSPLYF. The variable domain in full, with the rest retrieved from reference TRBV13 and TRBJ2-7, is AAGVIQSPRHLIKEKRETATLKCYPIPRHDTVYWYQQGPGQDPQFLISFYEKMQSDKGSIPDRFSAQQFSDYHSELNMSSLELGDSALYFCASSTDRSPLYFGPGTRLTVT.